The 27 T cell receptor beta chains below were found in one sample sequenced in a study of T cells of healthy individuals (dated by TCRdb to the late 2010s). Receptor amplification or capture employed 5' RACE. Instrument on record: Illumina MiSeq. TCRdb handled the public reads itself, with Q25 trimming in fastp and clone calling in MiXCR, and kept productive beta chains. Identical CDR3 protein sequences are pooled into one entry, listed with their most common genes and DNA. Across this sample there are over 40,000 distinct CDR3 sequences, with about 4.2% seen only once. The ten biggest clones cover about 10% of the sample. Source of these receptors: a human donor in good health.

This clonotype was observed many times. In DNA, the CDR3 is TGTGCCAGCTCACTTCAGACCGGGACAGGGAAAGAAAAACTGTTTTTT. Translated, it gives CASSLQTGTGKEKLFF. The rearrangement links TRBV18 to TRBJ1-4; TRBD1 agrees at 9 bases. Germline CDR1 KGHSH, CDR2 LQKENI. The CDR3 has 16 residues. The junction had 11 bases not matched to a gene; V was cut back by 4 bases and J by 8 bases. The full variable domain, in which reference TRBV18 and TRBJ1-4 provide the parts outside the CDR3, is NAGVMQNPRHLVRRRGQEARLRCSPMKGHSHVYWYRQLPEEGLKFMVYLQKENIIDESGMPKERFSAEFPKEGPSILRIQQVVRGDSAAYFCASSLQTGTGKEKLFFGSGTQLSVL.

This clonotype was counted only a few times. The chain joins TRBV14 to TRBJ2-2; D remains ambiguous. V lost 6 bases, J lost 5 bases, and 10 bases lay in between. The CDR3 length is 13 residues. Germline V gene data show CDR1 as SGHDN and CDR2 as FVKESK. This CDR3 is CASRVQATGELFF. CDR3 nucleotide sequence: TGTGCCAGCAGGGTCCAGGCGACCGGGGAGCTGTTTTTT.

This chain joins TRBV6-5 and TRBJ1-1, with a tentative D call TRBD1 (5 bases). V lost 6 bases, J lost 5 bases, and 25 bases lay in between. The CDR3 is made up of 17 amino acids. Germline V CDR1 and CDR2: MNHEY, SVGAGI. The CDR3 protein is CASSPLWGPGPGTEAFF. The CDR3 coding sequence is TGTGCCAGCAGCCCACTCTGGGGCCCGGGACCCGGGACTGAAGCTTTCTTT.

This clonotype was seen a handful of times. The genes are TRBV24-1 and TRBJ1-1; D unclear. The germline gives CDR1 KGHDR, CDR2 SFDVKD. CDR3 length: 14 amino acids. The V gene lost 7 bases and the J gene lost 0 bases, with 11 bases spanning the gap. CDR3 residues: CATRGLGMNTEAFF. The CDR3 coding sequence is TGTGCCACCAGGGGATTAGGCATGAACACTGAAGCTTTCTTT.

Only a few counts were recorded for this clonotype. This rearrangement joins TRBV12-3 or TRBV12-4 to TRBJ2-3; D gene ambiguous. V was trimmed by 7 bases and J by 5 bases, leaving 7 bases between them. CDR3 size: 11 residues. As DNA, the CDR3 is TGTGCCAGCACCCTAGGAGATACGCAGTATTTT. Translation: CASTLGDTQYF.

The chain employs TRBV7-9 and TRBJ1-4, with D possibly being TRBD1 (6 bases). Germline V gene sequence: CDR1 SEHNR, CDR2 FQNEAQ (reference sequence). This CDR3 spans 16 amino acids. V lost 1 base to trimming and J lost 0 bases, with 9 bases between them. The CDR3 sequence: CASSLERTATNEKLFF. CDR3 in DNA: TGTGCCAGCAGCTTAGAGAGGACAGCAACTAATGAAAAACTGTTTTTT.

The table lists this clonotype with many counts. The chain links TRBV9 to TRBJ2-1; D is perhaps TRBD1 (5 bases). The germline CDR1 and CDR2 sequences are SGDLS and YYNGEE. With 7 bases removed from V and 8 bases from J, the gap between germline ends came to 13 bases. CDR3 length: 12 amino acids. CDR3 sequence: CASGQGRDEQFF. DNA of the CDR3: TGTGCCAGCGGACAAGGAAGGGATGAGCAGTTCTTC.

On this clonotype: A much larger clone differs by one base, so this may be a read error. V gene TRBV6-2 or TRBV6-3 combines with J gene TRBJ1-2, with D possibly being TRBD1 (6 bases). This CDR3 is 14 amino acids long. V was cut by 6 bases and J by 5 bases, with 16 bases left in between. CDR1 and CDR2 from the germline V gene are MNHEY and SVGEGT. The CDR3 loop reads CASRLQGRVYGYTF. The CDR3 DNA sequence: TGTGCCAGCAGGCTACAGGGACGAGTTTATGGCTACACCTTC.

In the case of this clonotype: A much larger clone lies one base from this, so it may be a read error. The gene calls are TRBV12-5 and TRBJ2-7; 10 bases align to TRBD1. The germline gives CDR1 LGHNT, CDR2 FRNRAP. The V and J ends lost 2 bases and 13 bases, in that order; junction bases with no gene match: 17. This CDR3 has 16 amino acids. The chain's CDR3 is CASGLIPGQGFTLRYF. CDR3 nucleotides: TGTGCTAGTGGTTTGATTCCGGGACAGGGGTTCACTTTAAGATACTTC. The full variable domain, its missing parts supplied by reference TRBV12-5 and TRBJ2-7, is DARVTQTPRHKVTEMGQEVTMRCQPILGHNTVFWYRQTMMQGLELLAYFRNRAPLDDSGMPKDRFSAEMPDATLATLKIQPSEPRDSAVYFCASGLIPGQGFTLRYFGPGTRLTVT.

The rearrangement links TRBV14 to TRBJ1-1; D may be TRBD1 (6 bases). Germline V gives CDR1 SGHDN, CDR2 FVKESK. V lost 4 bases to trimming and J lost 5 bases, with 14 bases between them. This CDR3 is built from 14 residues. This chain's CDR3 is CASSRQQGGTEAFF. The CDR3 coding sequence is TGTGCCAGCAGCCGCCAACAGGGTGGAACTGAAGCTTTCTTT.

This clonotype was recorded many times. This chain uses TRBV5-1 with TRBJ2-5; 8 bases line up with TRBD1. The length of the CDR3 is 17 residues. The V gene end was trimmed by 0 bases and the J gene end by 3 bases; junction bases not matched to a gene: 10. The germline V gene encodes CDR1 SGHRS and CDR2 YFSETQ. CDR3 nucleotide sequence: TGCGCCAGCAGCTTGGATCCTCAGACAGGGGCGGAAGAGACCCAGTACTTC. Translation: CASSLDPQTGAEETQYF.

This clonotype was seen at least ten times. J is TRBJ2-3 and V is TRBV9; D perhaps matches TRBD2 (7 bases). V dropped 1 base and J dropped 4 bases, with 13 bases sitting between them. The V gene's germline CDR1 is SGDLS and CDR2 YYNGEE. The CDR3 totals 15 residues. In DNA, the CDR3 is TGTGCCAGCAGCGTAAATGGGGAGGGGGCAGATACGCAGTATTTT. Its protein is CASSVNGEGADTQYF.

This clonotype has only a few counts. The chain joins TRBV3-1 to TRBJ2-2; no definite D call. Trimming stripped 4 bases from V and 7 bases from J, with 4 bases between. Germline assignment: CDR1 LGHDT and CDR2 YNNKEL (reference sequence). This CDR3 contains 11 residues. This CDR3 reads CASSRYGELFF. Written as DNA, the CDR3 is TGTGCCAGCAGCCGGTACGGGGAGCTGTTTTTT.

This clonotype showed up many times. V usage is TRBV5-1 and J usage is TRBJ2-2; no definite D call. Trimming cost V 1 base and J 2 bases, with 9 bases left between them. Germline values: CDR1 SGHRS, CDR2 YFSETQ. CDR3 length: 15 residues. This CDR3 is CASSLSTVNTGELFF. CDR3 bases: TGCGCCAGCAGCTTGAGTACTGTTAACACCGGGGAGCTGTTTTTT.

The J gene is TRBJ2-7, the V gene TRBV30; 7 bases agree with TRBD1. The CDR3 spans 15 residues. Germline V gene data show CDR1 as GTSNPN and CDR2 as SVGIG (reference sequence). J gave up 3 bases and V 3 bases, and 11 bases lay outside the gene matches. The CDR3 DNA sequence: TGTGCCTGGAGCCCGAGGGGGACAGCGCTCTACGAGCAGTACTTC. This encodes CAWSPRGTALYEQYF.

This clonotype came up many times. The chain joins TRBV29-1 to TRBJ1-2; 8 bases match TRBD1. Germline V gene data show CDR1 as SQVTM and CDR2 as ANQGSEA. CDR3 length: 15 amino acids. V was pared by 4 bases and J by 3 bases, with 10 bases of the junction left unmatched. CDR3 DNA: TGCAGCGTTGCCCGTTGGACAGGGAGGGACTATGGCTACACCTTC. Its translation: CSVARWTGRDYGYTF.

This clonotype showed up many times. This chain links TRBV20-1 with TRBJ2-1; TRBD2 matches 13 bases. V trimming: 1 base; J trimming: 9 bases; junction bases outside the gene matches: 15. The CDR3 covers 18 residues. The V gene's germline CDR1 is DFQATT and CDR2 SNEGSKA (reference sequence). The CDR3, as DNA: TGCAGTGCTAGAGCGCTAAAAACCGGGACTAGCGGGGTTGGTGAGCAGTTCTTC. This encodes CSARALKTGTSGVGEQFF.

This clonotype was counted ten times or more. The chain employs TRBV5-5 and TRBJ1-2, with 7 bases matching TRBD1. Trimming removed 3 bases from V and 3 bases from J; junction bases left unmatched: 5. Germline lookup yields CDR1 SGHKS and CDR2 YYEKEE (reference sequence). The CDR3 is 14 residues long. CDR3 DNA: TGTGCCAGCAGCTCATACAGGGGCCACTATGGCTACACCTTC. It codes for CASSSYRGHYGYTF.

This chain connects TRBV11-1 to TRBJ1-5; D not certain. The germline V gene has CDR1 SGHAT and CDR2 FQDESV (reference sequence). This CDR3 is 15 amino acids long. Between the trimmed V and J ends, which lost 1 base and 5 bases, there was a span of 12 bases. DNA for the CDR3: TGTGCCAGCAGCTTAGTGGGCGGAATCGATCAGCCCCAGCATTTT. It translates to CASSLVGGIDQPQHF.

This clonotype has ten or more counts. This sequence joins TRBV5-1 and TRBJ2-6; 11 bases line up with TRBD1. CDR1 SGHRS and CDR2 YFSETQ come from the germline V gene. This CDR3 has 19 residues. V shed 2 bases, J shed 1 base, and the junction held 8 bases outside the gene matches. The CDR3 DNA sequence: TGCGCCAGCAGCTTCGATCCGGGACAGGGGGGATCTGGGGCCAACGTCCTGACTTTC. This gives the protein CASSFDPGQGGSGANVLTF.

This clonotype was observed many times. The J gene is TRBJ2-7, the V gene TRBV21-1; TRBD2, the D gene given by the table, was not confirmed from the DNA. TRBV21-1 is flagged as a pseudogene. The CDR3 has 17 residues. The CDR3 protein is CASSTETSGRPCYEQYF. The DNA of the CDR3 is TGTGCCAGCAGCACGGAGACTAGCGGGAGGCCGTGCTACGAGCAGTACTTC.

This clonotype has only a few counts. The chain joins TRBV3-1 to TRBJ2-7; 12 bases are shared with TRBD2. V trimming: 3 bases; J trimming: 5 bases; junction bases outside the gene matches: 5. The germline V gene has CDR1 LGHDT and CDR2 YNNKEL (reference sequence). This CDR3 has 15 amino acids. CDR3 DNA: TGTGCCAGCAGCCATCTAGCGGGGGGGCTTGACGAGCAGTACTTC. Its translation: CASSHLAGGLDEQYF.

The sample holds many counts of this clonotype. The J gene is TRBJ2-7, the V gene TRBV29-1; D ambiguous. Germline CDR1 is SQVTM and CDR2 is ANQGSEA. The V and J ends lost 4 bases and 2 bases respectively, with 12 bases between them. This CDR3 spans 13 amino acids. The CDR3 DNA sequence: TGCAGCGTTGCGACTCCGACGGCCTACGAGCAGTACTTC. Protein product: CSVATPTAYEQYF.

This clonotype was seen a few times. This chain connects TRBV2 to TRBJ1-5; maybe TRBD1 (6 bases). V was trimmed by 0 bases and J by 7 bases, leaving 10 bases between them. The CDR3 consists of 14 residues. Germline lookup yields CDR1 SNHLY and CDR2 FYNNEI. For the CDR3, the DNA is TGTGCCAGCAGTGAAGCGGGGGGCTGGCAGCCCCAGCATTTT. Translation: CASSEAGGWQPQHF.

At least ten counts were recorded for this clonotype. In DNA, the CDR3 is TGTGCCAGCAGCCTCTCCCAGGGAGTGGGTAAAGAGCAGTTCTTC. Protein: CASSLSQGVGKEQFF. This chain joins TRBV11-2 and TRBJ2-1; perhaps D is TRBD1 or TRBD2 (5 bases each). The V end lost 5 bases, the J end lost 10 bases, and 21 bases lay between the germline ends. The germline V gene encodes CDR1 SGHAT and CDR2 FQNNGV. This CDR3 has 15 amino acids.

Ten or more counts support this clonotype. The J gene is TRBJ1-5, the V gene TRBV20-1; D remains unclear. The CDR3 spans 10 residues. Germline CDR1 DFQATT, CDR2 SNEGSKA (reference sequence). V lost 7 bases to trimming and J lost 5 bases, with 6 bases between them. This CDR3 is CSVGDQPQHF. The CDR3 DNA follows: TGCAGTGTGGGCGATCAGCCCCAGCATTTT.

In this sample, this clonotype turned up many times. The chain recombines TRBV24-1 with TRBJ1-5, with 9 bases identical to TRBD1. The V segment lost 9 bases and the J segment 5 bases; nucleotides outside the gene matches: 22. This CDR3 is built from 19 residues. The germline V gene encodes CDR1 KGHDR and CDR2 SFDVKD. The CDR3 here is CATGGMALTGTGTYQPQHF. The CDR3 DNA follows: TGTGCCACCGGGGGGATGGCCCTCACCGGGACAGGGACGTATCAGCCCCAGCATTTT.